This T cell receptor (beta chain) was obtained from a study of blood T cell repertoires in COVID-19. Study context: Donors in the United States, Italy and Spain gave samples during acute or convalescent COVID-19. PBMCs, B-cell-depleted T cells, or T cells were the source of the cDNA or gDNA that made up the material.

In the source study's methods: The authors estimated nucleated cell counts from reference gene primer amplification. Only in-frame clones appear in the TCRdb table, and some are missing; sequencing was by immunoSEQ multiplex PCR. V and J calls and clone size are copied from that table; D and trimming were computed from the DNA. The repertoire holds about 300,000 clones, 70% to 85% seen once, with about 1.5% in the top ten. The CDR3 runs to 13 residues. Germline lookup yields CDR1 MNHEY and CDR2 SMNVEV (reference sequence). Trimming shortened V by 5 bases and J by 3 bases, and 8 bases separated the two germline ends.

The source of this sequence is a human donor with COVID-19, enrolled during active disease. The donor label of this sample is uncertain. The sample comprised peripheral blood. V gene TRBV27 combines with J gene TRBJ2-1, with a weak D call TRBD1 (5 bases). CDR3 residues: CASSNTGYNEQFF. DNA of the CDR3: TGTGCCAGCAGTAATACAGGCTACAATGAGCAGTTCTTC.